These T cell receptor delta chains were read from a single sample in a study of Vδ1+ human thymocytes. TCRdb ran CATT on the multiplex PCR reads. The data hold about 75,000 delta-chain clones, with around 32% observed a single time. What was sequenced was Vdelta1+ gamma-delta thymocytes from the thymus. The receptor source for this set is a boy under three years old who had congenital heart surgery. Each CDR3 is given with its conserved first and last residue. Each record gives: clone size, CDR3 length, V gene, J gene, D gene, CDR3 protein, CDR3 DNA. A D gene is named only where the DNA matches it firmly. Size tells how often a clone was seen (once, few, many) or the class of an expanded clone, and some rows leave it out.

few,18,TRDV1,TRDJ1,.,CALGESSLHPYGTDKLIF,TGTGCTCTTGGGGAATCAAGCCTTCACCCTTACGGGACCGATAAACTCATCTTT
.,15,TRDV1,TRDJ1,TRDD3,CALGAGYVDTDKLIF,TGTGCTCTTGGGGCGGGATACGTGGACACCGATAAACTCATCTTT
.,14,TRDV1,TRDJ1,.,CALGATLPTDKLIF,TGTGCTCTTGGGGCCACCTTGCCCACCGATAAACTCATCTTT
.,19,TRDV1,TRDJ1,TRDD3,CALGEQAGPLGWGIGKLIF,TGTGCTCTTGGGGAACAAGCAGGCCCCCTAGGCTGGGGGATAGGTAAACTCATCTTT
.,17,TRDV1,TRDJ1,TRDD3,CALGELGGGIIADKLIF,TGTGCTCTTGGGGAACTAGGCGGGGGGATAATCGCCGATAAACTCATCTTT
few,19,TRDV1,TRDJ1,TRDD3,CALGERLGIRQKYTDKLIF,TGTGCTCTTGGGGAAAGGTTGGGGATACGACAAAAGTACACCGATAAACTCATCTTT
few,17,TRDV1,TRDJ1,.,CALGEGGPRQSRDKLIF,TGTGCTCTTGGGGAAGGGGGCCCCCGGCAATCGCGCGATAAACTCATCTTT
few,17,TRDV1,TRDJ1,.,CALGEKEERRQGDKLIF,TGTGCTCTTGGGGAAAAAGAGGAACGACGTCAGGGGGATAAACTCATCTTT
.,19,TRDV1,TRDJ1,TRDD3,CALSVLRPTGGYRVYKLIF,TGTGCTCTCTCGGTGCTTCGCCCCACTGGGGGATATCGAGTCTATAAACTCATCTTT
.,18,TRDV1,TRDJ1,TRDD2,CALGERFLRLGPTDKLIF,TGTGCTCTTGGGGAACGGTTCCTACGTCTTGGGCCCACCGATAAACTCATCTTT
few,23,TRDV1,TRDJ1,TRDD2,CALGEGDSFLRLLGLDYTDKLIF,TGTGCTCTTGGGGAGGGGGACTCCTTCCTACGCCTACTGGGGCTAGATTACACCGATAAACTCATCTTT
few,26,TRDV1,TRDJ1,.,CALGELGLPTSYWGTGDTLYTDKLIF,TGTGCTCTTGGGGAACTCGGCCTTCCTACGTCCTACTGGGGGACCGGGGACACGCTCTACACCGATAAACTCATCTTT
few,21,TRDV1,TRDJ1,TRDD2,CALGEVPGPTLPGQYTDKHIF,TGTGCTCTTGGGGAAGTCCCAGGGCCTACCCTTCCTGGTCAGTACACCGATAAACACATCTTT
.,21,TRDV1,TRDJ1,TRDD3,CALGTLRTPWGITSDTDKLIF,TGTGCTCTTGGGACCCTTCGGACCCCCTGGGGGATAACGAGCGACACCGATAAACTCATCTTT
.,30,TRDV1,TRDJ1,.,CALGEDSAQLPLAVLVDRAYGCRNTDKLIF,TGTGCTCTTGGGGAAGATTCCGCCCAGTTGCCCCTCGCGGTACTGGTGGATAGGGCATATGGGTGCAGAAACACCGATAAACTCATCTTT
.,24,TRDV1,TRDJ1,TRDD3,CALGEVVARSDWGIRVSTTNKLIF,TGTGCTCTTGGGGAAGTTGTGGCGCGGAGCGACTGGGGGATACGCGTATCAACGACTAATAAACTCATCTTT
.,17,TRDV1,TRDJ1,.,CALGEQMSNTTTDKLIF,TGTGCTCTTGGGGAACAAATGTCCAACACGACGACCGATAAACTCATCTTT
.,20,TRDV1,TRDJ1,.,CALGEPYFPSGLRGDDKLIF,TGTGCTCTTGGGGAACCTTATTTCCCATCGGGGCTTCGGGGCGATGATAAACTCATCTTT
few,22,TRDV1,TRDJ1,TRDD3,CALGELYPAAYGGYAELKDLIF,TGTGCTCTTGGGGAACTATACCCAGCCGCCTATGGGGGATACGCCGAGCTAAAGGACCTCATCTTT
.,20,TRDV1,TRDJ1,TRDD3,CALGELPPVPRGIRGDKLIF,TGTGCTCTTGGGGAACTACCCCCCGTTCCGCGGGGGATACGAGGGGATAAACTCATCTTT
once,15,TRDV1,TRDJ1,.,CALGAQFGLPNKLIF,TGTGCTCTTGGGGCCCAATTCGGCCTTCCCAATAAACTCATCTTT
once,19,TRDV1,TRDJ1,TRDD3,CALGERSSSGGRNTDKLIF,TGTGCTCTTGGGGAACGGTCTAGCTCTGGGGGACGGAACACCGATAAACTCATCTTT
.,23,TRDV1,TRDJ1,TRDD3,CALGGRAWPGYWGSSTLADKLIF,TGTGCTCTTGGAGGCCGTGCCTGGCCTGGGTACTGGGGGAGCTCTACACTAGCCGATAAACTCATCTTT
.,17,TRDV1,TRDJ1,.,CALGELRALAYTDKLIF,TGTGCTCTTGGGGAACTTCGGGCCCTTGCGTACACCGATAAACTCATCTTT
few,21,TRDV1,TRDJ1,TRDD3,CALGELSTFLPVLGDTLKLIF,TGTGCTCTTGGGGAACTATCGACCTTCCTCCCAGTACTGGGGGATACTTTGAAACTCATCTTT
.,16,TRDV2,TRDJ1,TRDD3,CACVGGLPGGTDKLIF,TGTGCCTGTGTTGGGGGACTTCCAGGGGGCACCGATAAACTGATCTTT
.,20,TRDV1,TRDJ1,TRDD3,CALGELVISGGYLYTDKLIF,TGTGCTCTTGGGGAATTGGTGATCTCAGGGGGATACCTGTACACCGATAAACTCATCTTT
.,16,TRDV1,TRDJ1,.,CALGEGWTRLTDKLIF,TGTGCTCTTGGGGAAGGCTGGACTCGCCTCACCGATAAACTCATCTTT
few,20,TRDV1,TRDJ1,.,CALGAGLPTYWGMYTDKLIF,TGTGCTCTTGGGGCCGGCCTTCCTACGTACTGGGGGATGTACACCGATAAACTCATCTTT
.,16,TRDV2,TRDJ1,TRDD3,CACDTLRGIRGSTLIF,TGTGCCTGTGACACCCTTAGGGGGATACGGGGCAGCACACTCATCTTT
.,17,TRDV1,TRDJ1,TRDD3,CALGGSSSGDTRDKLIF,TGTGCTCTTGGGGGATCTTCTTCGGGGGATACGCGTGATAAACTCATCTTT
.,19,TRDV1,TRDJ1,.,CALGEPLPSEPSGADKLIF,TGTGCTCTTGGGGAACCCCTTCCGTCGGAACCCTCAGGAGCCGATAAACTCATCTTT
.,16,TRDV1,TRDJ1,.,CALGEWGALGTDKLIF,TGTGCTCTTGGGGAATGGGGGGCATTGGGCACCGATAAACTCATCTTT
.,19,TRDV1,TRDJ1,TRDD3,CALGEGSTRGYPYTDKLIF,TGTGCTCTTGGGGAAGGGTCTACCCGGGGATACCCGTACACCGATAAACTCATCTTT
.,19,TRDV1,TRDJ1,.,CALGAHPPYIRGYTDKLIF,TGTGCTCTTGGGGCCCATCCTCCCTACATCAGGGGGTACACCGATAAACTCATCTTT
.,17,TRDV2,TRDJ1,TRDD3,CACATGDWGIPVVGLIF,TGTGCCTGTGCCACCGGAGATTGGGGGATACCCGTCGTAGGACTCATCTTT
.,17,TRDV1,TRDJ1,.,CALGHLPGGPHGHKLIF,TGTGCTCTTGGGCACCTACCGGGGGGTCCCCACGGACATAAACTCATCTTT
.,28,TRDV1,TRDJ1,.,CALGELGFRFLHPSSGIRGGRDTDKLIF,TGTGCTCTTGGGGAACTGGGATTTCGCTTCCTACACCCGTCGTCGGGGATACGTGGCGGGCGGGACACCGATAAACTCATCTTT
few,16,TRDV1,TRDJ1,TRDD3,CALGEVLGDNPDKLIF,TGTGCTCTTGGGGAAGTACTGGGGGATAATCCCGATAAACTCATCTTT
.,19,TRDV1,TRDJ1,.,CALGELLAVTAPYTDKLIF,TGTGCTCTTGGGGAACTTCTTGCGGTAACGGCCCCGTACACCGATAAACTCATCTTT
few,18,TRDV1,TRDJ1,TRDD3,CALGEERVGDTGTDKLIF,TGTGCTCTTGGGGAAGAGCGAGTGGGGGATACGGGGACCGATAAACTCATCTTT
.,17,TRDV1,TRDJ1,TRDD2,CALRPSYGTGNTDKLIF,TGTGCTCTTAGGCCTTCCTACGGTACTGGGAACACCGATAAACTCATCTTT
.,17,TRDV1,TRDJ1,TRDD3,CALGEPRLRGYWRKLIF,TGTGCTCTTGGGGAACCTAGACTACGGGGATACTGGCGAAAACTCATCTTT
.,18,TRDV1,TRDJ1,TRDD3,CALGEGWLGDRYTDKLIF,TGTGCTCTTGGGGAAGGATGGCTGGGGGATAGGTACACCGATAAACTCATCTTT
.,23,TRDV1,TRDJ1,TRDD3,CALGDPLPTGWGILSQYTDKLIF,TGTGCTCTTGGGGACCCCCTTCCCACTGGCTGGGGGATACTCTCCCAGTACACCGATAAACTCATCTTT
.,20,TRDV1,TRDJ1,TRDD3,CALGEPFLFTGGYDTDKLIF,TGTGCTCTTGGGGAACCCTTCCTTTTTACTGGGGGATATGACACCGATAAACTCATCTTT
few,13,TRDV1,TRDJ1,.,CALGDSGELELIF,TGTGCTCTTGGGGACTCTGGGGAGCTAGAACTCATCTTT
.,20,TRDV1,TRDJ1,.,CALREQSKCTGGPNTDKLIF,TGTGCTCTTAGGGAACAAAGCAAGTGTACGGGGGGGCCAAACACCGATAAACTCATCTTT
.,16,TRDV2,TRDJ1,TRDD3,CATTWGIQKRADKLIF,TGTGCCACTACGTGGGGGATACAGAAGAGGGCCGATAAACTCATCTTT
.,14,TRDV1,TRDJ1,.,CALGELHPGNKLIF,TGTGCTCTTGGGGAACTACACCCAGGAAATAAACTCATCTTT
.,17,TRDV1,TRDJ1,TRDD3,CALGELALYWGSNKLIF,TGTGCTCTTGGGGAACTAGCCTTGTACTGGGGATCCAATAAACTCATCTTT
few,21,TRDV1,TRDJ1,TRDD3,CALGEPFAAAGGYAFTDKLIF,TGTGCTCTTGGGGAACCATTCGCCGCCGCTGGGGGATACGCATTCACCGATAAACTCATCTTT
.,19,TRDV1,TRDJ1,TRDD3,CALGEPVGGYAKGTDKLIF,TGTGCTCTTGGGGAACCCGTGGGGGGATACGCGAAGGGCACCGATAAACTCATCTTT
.,16,TRDV1,TRDJ1,.,CALGEGRAPYPDKLIF,TGTGCTCTTGGGGAAGGTAGAGCACCGTACCCCGATAAACTCATCTTT
few,18,TRDV1,TRDJ1,TRDD3,CALGDPMRGIWGTDKLIF,TGTGCTCTTGGGGATCCGATGCGGGGGATATGGGGTACCGATAAACTCATCTTT
few,20,TRDV1,TRDJ1,TRDD3,CALGMRPLLGDLVYTDKLIF,TGTGCTCTTGGGATGCGACCCCTACTGGGGGATCTCGTGTACACCGATAAACTCATCTTT
.,21,TRDV1,TRDJ1,TRDD2,CALLPTIRWGPGHHHTDKLIF,TGTGCTCTCCTTCCTACGATTCGTTGGGGGCCAGGTCACCATCACACCGATAAACTCATCTTT
once,18,TRDV1,TRDJ1,TRDD3,CALGGLGGGYHAASKLIF,TGTGCTCTTGGGGGACTCGGTGGGGGATATCACGCGGCCTCTAAACTCATCTTT
.,20,TRDV1,TRDJ1,TRDD2,CALGELGSFLRSAWSDKLIF,TGTGCTCTTGGGGAACTAGGATCCTTCCTACGATCAGCTTGGTCCGATAAACTCATCTTT